The 25 T cell receptor beta chains below come from one sample, sequenced in a study of vaccination and CD4 T cells after COVID-19 (dated by TCRdb to between 2021 and 2023). Libraries were made using PCR. TCRdb shows the sequencer as Illumina iSeq 100. At the Johns Hopkins FTIC core, DNA from the cultured CD4+ T cells underwent TCR sequencing with the Oncomine TCR Beta short-read assay. TCRdb reran the public reads through fastp at Q25 and MiXCR, keeping productive beta chains. For every CDR3 protein sequence, its rows merge into one entry that carries the most common genes and DNA. For this sample the table gives 10,000 to 14,000 distinct CDR3 sequences, of which approximately 64% were detected only once. The top ten clones comprise 20% to 30% of the sample. The treatment or condition label of this sample denotes: roughly 10-day PBMC culture with coronavirus spike peptide pools or control peptides (ViraFEST assay).

These receptors are not linked to any known antigen. The sequences come from CD4+ T cells from blood, cultured in vitro, collected before SARS-CoV-2 vaccination. All receptors derive from a human donor who had recovered from COVID-19.

This clonotype came up a few times. The chain combines TRBV20-1 with TRBJ1-6; D perhaps matches TRBD1 (6 bases). The CDR3 sequence is 15 residues long. The ends were cut back, 8 bases at V and 3 bases at J, with 17 bases in the middle. CDR1 is DFQATT, CDR2 SNEGSKA, per germline (reference sequence). The CDR3 bases are TGCAGTCCTCTTGGGGGCGAACACTATAATTCACCCCTCCACTTT. This sequence encodes CSPLGGEHYNSPLHF.

The rearrangement links TRBV20-1 to TRBJ2-5; TRBD2 matches at 14 bases. The V and J ends lost 1 base and 1 base, in that order; junction bases with no gene match: 26. Germline V gene data show CDR1 as DFQATT and CDR2 as SNEGSKA (reference sequence). This CDR3 region has 24 residues. The CDR3 bases are TGCAGTGCTAGAGCCCCCCGTTTTTGGGTCGAAGGGACTAGCGGGAGTTTTTTCCAAGAGACCCAGTACTTC. Translating gives CSARAPRFWVEGTSGSFFQETQYF.

This clonotype was recorded only once. J is TRBJ1-4 and V is TRBV20-1; 9 bases agree with TRBD1. The CDR3 covers 14 residues. The V gene's germline CDR1 is DFQATT and CDR2 SNEGSKA (reference sequence). The ends lost 6 bases at V and 7 bases at J; junction bases unmatched: 9. The CDR3 DNA reads TGCAGTGCCAGGCCCGGGACAGGGAGTGAAAAACTGTTTTTT. It codes for CSARPGTGSEKLFF.

The chain has TRBV18 and TRBJ2-2; D may be TRBD1 (6 bases). CDR1 and CDR2 from the germline V gene are KGHSH and LQKENI. The CDR3 consists of 13 residues. V was pared by 1 base and J by 6 bases, with 6 bases between. CDR3 DNA sequence: TGTGCCAGCTCACCACAGGGGGCCGGGGAGCTGTTTTTT. This gives the protein CASSPQGAGELFF.

The chain joins TRBV9 to TRBJ1-6; 9 positions agree with TRBD1. The CDR3 totals 12 residues. Germline loops: CDR1 SGDLS, CDR2 YYNGEE. V gave up 3 bases and J gave up 13 bases; unmatched junction bases: 2. The CDR3 sequence is CASSADRGPLHF. Here the CDR3 DNA reads TGTGCCAGCAGCGCTGACAGGGGGCCCCTCCACTTT.

The chain links TRBV27 to TRBJ1-6; tentatively, D is TRBD1 (6 bases). From germline, CDR1 is MNHEY and CDR2 SMNVEV (reference sequence). V was clipped by 2 bases and J by 6 bases, with 8 bases between them. CDR3 length equals 14 residues. In DNA form, the CDR3 reads TGTGCCAGCAGTTTACGGACAGCTAATTCACCCCTCCACTTT. It encodes CASSLRTANSPLHF.

The V and J genes are TRBV12-3 or TRBV12-4 and TRBJ2-3; D ambiguous. The CDR3 is 14 amino acids. V was clipped by 2 bases and J by 5 bases, with 11 bases between them. The CDR3 sequence: CASSLRGSLDTQYF. CDR3 sequence (DNA): TGTGCCAGCAGTTTACGCGGATCTCTAGATACGCAGTATTTT.

For the CDR3, the DNA is TGCAGTGCTGGACATCCCGGGACAGGGTATGGCTACACCTTC. It translates to CSAGHPGTGYGYTF. The genes are TRBV20-1 and TRBJ1-2, with 9 bases aligning to TRBD1. J was trimmed by 5 bases and V by 5 bases; bases with no gene match: 9. This CDR3 contains 14 residues. CDR1 DFQATT and CDR2 SNEGSKA come from the germline V gene (reference sequence).

The chain combines TRBV6-5 with TRBJ1-4, with 8 bases aligning to TRBD1. In germline, CDR1 is MNHEY, CDR2 SVGAGI. Germline trimming cut 2 bases from V and 0 bases from J; bases unmatched to any gene: 2. The length of the CDR3 is 16 residues. The CDR3 loop reads CASSYRTGPTNEKLFF. The CDR3 DNA follows: TGTGCCAGCAGTTACAGGACAGGGCCAACTAATGAAAAACTGTTTTTT.

The V gene is TRBV20-1, the J gene TRBJ2-5, with a possible D match to TRBD1 (5 bases). This CDR3 has 11 residues. The germline V gene encodes CDR1 DFQATT and CDR2 SNEGSKA (reference sequence). The V and J ends lost 6 bases and 5 bases respectively, with 10 bases between them. The CDR3 reads CSAGVGETQYF. The CDR3 bases are TGCAGTGCAGGGGTGGGGGAGACCCAGTACTTC.

V gene TRBV2 combines with J gene TRBJ2-7, with TRBD1 matching over 9 bases. There are 14 residues in the CDR3. Germline-derived CDR1 and CDR2 are SNHLY and FYNNEI. The trim removed 7 bases at V and 5 bases at J, leaving 9 bases unmatched. CDR3 DNA sequence: TGTGCCAGCATTCTGACAGGGGGTATCCACGAGCAGTACTTC. It specifies CASILTGGIHEQYF.

This chain links TRBV18 with TRBJ2-3; D might be TRBD1 (5 bases). CDR3 size: 15 residues. Trimming pared 2 bases from V and 2 bases from J, leaving 11 bases between. From germline, CDR1 is KGHSH and CDR2 LQKENI. The CDR3 coding sequence is TGTGCCAGCTCACCAACAGGTCGGACCACAGATACGCAGTATTTT. Amino acid sequence: CASSPTGRTTDTQYF. Based on the CDR3 plus reference TRBV18 and TRBJ2-3, the full variable domain is NAGVMQNPRHLVRRRGQEARLRCSPMKGHSHVYWYRQLPEEGLKFMVYLQKENIIDESGMPKERFSAEFPKEGPSILRIQQVVRGDSAAYFCASSPTGRTTDTQYFGPGTRLTVL.

The chain is built from TRBV12-3 or TRBV12-4 and TRBJ2-5; D gene unclear. CDR3 length: 12 amino acids. The ends were cut back, 7 bases at V and 5 bases at J, with 11 bases in the middle. CDR3 nucleotide sequence: TGTGCCAGCACTAACGTCGCTGAGACCCAGTACTTC. Its translation: CASTNVAETQYF.

The chain links TRBV28 to TRBJ2-3, with 11 bases that match TRBD2. Germline V gives CDR1 MDHEN, CDR2 SYDVKM. This CDR3 comprises 17 residues. V gave up 4 bases and J gave up 6 bases; unmatched junction bases: 12. CDR3 protein: CASSSPGLADLTDTQYF. CDR3 coding DNA: TGTGCCAGCAGTTCACCGGGACTAGCGGATCTGACGGATACGCAGTATTTT.

The V call is TRBV20-1, the J call TRBJ1-1; 7 positions match TRBD1. This CDR3 has 13 residues. Germline V gene sequence: CDR1 DFQATT, CDR2 SNEGSKA (reference sequence). J lost 3 bases, V lost 6 bases, and 7 bases had no gene match. This chain's CDR3 is CSADRERDTEAFF. DNA of the CDR3: TGCAGTGCCGACAGGGAACGCGACACTGAAGCTTTCTTT.

This sequence joins TRBV19 and TRBJ1-2; possible D gene TRBD1, 6 bases. The CDR3 contains 13 residues. Germline V gene lookup returns CDR1 LNHDA and CDR2 SQIVND (reference sequence). Trimming took 1 base from V and 5 from J, leaving 8 bases between them. The DNA for the CDR3 is TGTGCCAGTAGTATAGGCCAGGGGTATGGCTACACCTTC. This sequence encodes CASSIGQGYGYTF.

This chain uses TRBV20-1 with TRBJ1-1; D is unresolved. V was trimmed by 1 base and J by 6 bases, leaving 18 bases between them. Germline CDR1 is DFQATT and CDR2 is SNEGSKA (reference sequence). The length of the CDR3 is 15 residues. This CDR3 reads CSARAVTRNSPEAFF. CDR3 sequence (DNA): TGCAGTGCTAGAGCTGTAACCAGGAATTCCCCTGAAGCTTTCTTT.

The V call is TRBV20-1, the J call TRBJ2-7; D is unclear. The CDR3 covers 10 residues. In germline, CDR1 is DFQATT, CDR2 SNEGSKA (reference sequence). Trimming removed 4 bases at V and 4 bases at J, with 5 bases between. This CDR3 reads CSATAYEQYF. The CDR3 coding sequence is TGCAGTGCTACAGCGTACGAGCAGTACTTC.

This chain joins TRBV12-3 or TRBV12-4 and TRBJ2-5; TRBD2 matches 8 bases. This CDR3 has 15 residues. V lost 4 bases to trimming and J lost 5 bases; unmatched junction nucleotides: 9. The CDR3 DNA reads as TGTGCCAGCAGTTCGGTTAGCGGGATGGTGGAGACCCAGTACTTC. Protein product: CASSSVSGMVETQYF.

This rearrangement joins TRBV29-1 to TRBJ2-5; D uncertain. V lost 7 bases, J lost 3 bases, and 9 bases lay in between. The CDR3 consists of 11 residues. Germline V gene sequence: CDR1 SQVTM, CDR2 ANQGSEA. CDR3 sequence (DNA): TGCAGCGAGAGAACTGAAGAGACCCAGTACTTC. Its translation is CSERTEETQYF.

This clonotype appeared a few times. CDR3 nucleotide sequence: TGTGCCAGCAGTGAAGTCGGTGCATCCGTTGGCTACACCTTC. As protein: CASSEVGASVGYTF. The chain recombines TRBV6-1 with TRBJ1-2; D gene ambiguous. Trimming took 1 base from V and 7 from J, leaving 13 bases between them. The CDR3 has 14 amino acids. Germline V lookup: CDR1 MNHNS, CDR2 SASEGT.

The chain carries TRBV11-2 and TRBJ1-6; no clear D. This CDR3 spans 14 amino acids. Trimming cost V 0 bases and J 12 bases, with 12 bases left between them. The germline V gene encodes CDR1 SGHAT and CDR2 FQNNGV. This CDR3 is CASSLERRVGPLHF. Here the CDR3 DNA reads TGTGCCAGCAGCTTAGAACGGCGGGTGGGACCCCTCCACTTT.

The chain employs TRBV19 and TRBJ2-5; weak D call: TRBD2 (5 bases). Germline V gene sequence: CDR1 LNHDA, CDR2 SQIVND (reference sequence). The CDR3 is made up of 12 amino acids. V lost 5 bases, J lost 5 bases, and 9 bases lay in between. The CDR3 sequence: CASSEGFETQYF. In nucleotides, the CDR3 is TGTGCCAGTAGTGAGGGATTTGAGACCCAGTACTTC.

This clonotype was seen a handful of times. This chain connects TRBV6-1 to TRBJ1-1, with 10 bases fitting TRBD1. V was pared by 3 bases and J by 6 bases, with 7 bases of the junction left unmatched. This CDR3 comprises 15 residues. Germline values: CDR1 MNHNS, CDR2 SASEGT. CDR3 amino acids: CASSDLKTGGSEAFF. As DNA, the CDR3 is TGTGCCAGCAGTGATCTTAAGACAGGGGGCTCTGAAGCTTTCTTT.

The CDR3 DNA follows: TGTGCCAGCAGCTTAGCACTAGCGGGAATAGAGACCCAGTACTTC. This gives the protein CASSLALAGIETQYF. V usage is TRBV5-4 and J usage is TRBJ2-5; 10 bases are shared with TRBD2. The germline CDR1 and CDR2 sequences are SGHNT and YYREEE (reference sequence). This CDR3 is built from 15 residues. The ends lost 2 bases at V and 4 bases at J; junction bases unmatched: 5.